Listed here are 23 T cell receptor beta chains from one sample, sequenced in a study of blood T cells in healthy people across ages. Primers used in a second PCR of about 7 to 12 cycles were a sample-barcoded 5' primer and a J-beta primer mix. TCRdb fed the 5' RACE reads into MiXCR, producing one record per CDR3 protein. The sample consists of around 990,000 distinct CDR3 sequences, about 25% of them appearing once. These sequences were also reported in another study, on T cells of mothers and their children.

The sequenced sample consisted of blood. These receptors were obtained from a girl aged 2 to 9 in good health.

This clonotype was counted between two and nine times. The J gene is TRBJ2-5, the V gene TRBV28; D tentatively reads TRBD1 or TRBD2 (6 bases each). The germline V gene encodes CDR1 MDHEN and CDR2 SYDVKM. There are 15 residues in the CDR3. V lost 4 bases and J lost 1, with 13 bases in between. The DNA for the CDR3 is TGTGCCAGCAGTTCAGGGGAGGAGATCCAAGAGACCCAGTACTTC. Translating gives CASSSGEEIQETQYF.

The V gene is TRBV4-1, the J gene TRBJ2-1; the D gene is possibly TRBD2 (6 bases). The germline CDR1 and CDR2 sequences are MGHRA and YSYEKL. The ends were cut back, 0 bases at V and 4 bases at J, with 13 bases in the middle. The CDR3 is 16 amino acids. This chain's CDR3 is CASSQDNGGTYNEQFF. The CDR3 DNA reads as TGCGCCAGCAGCCAAGATAACGGCGGGACGTACAATGAGCAGTTCTTC.

V and J are TRBV6-5 and TRBJ1-1; no definite D call. The V end lost 2 bases, the J end lost 7 bases, and 8 bases lay between the germline ends. The germline CDR1 and CDR2 sequences are MNHEY and SVGAGI. This CDR3 has 12 residues. The CDR3 region has the DNA TGTGCCAGCAGTTACGGGAGGAATGAAGCTTTCTTT. Protein product: CASSYGRNEAFF.

The chain combines TRBV7-2 with TRBJ2-3; either TRBD1 or TRBD2 may supply D (6 bases each). The CDR3 spans 17 residues. V shed 0 bases and J shed 3 bases, with 16 bases lying between them. The germline V gene has CDR1 SGHTA and CDR2 FQGNSA. CDR3 region: CASSLAEGVIPTDTQYF. DNA for the CDR3: TGTGCCAGCAGCTTAGCGGAGGGGGTCATCCCAACAGATACGCAGTATTTT.

This clonotype was picked up a small number of times. The V gene is TRBV7-3, the J gene TRBJ1-2; possible D gene TRBD1, 5 bases. V dropped 5 bases and J dropped 10 bases, with 14 bases sitting between them. Germline-derived CDR1 and CDR2 are SGHTA and FQGTGA. This CDR3 is built from 12 residues. The CDR3 is CASSPDSLVYTF. CDR3 nucleotides: TGTGCCAGCAGCCCAGACAGCCTCGTCTACACCTTC.

The chain couples TRBV27 to TRBJ1-2; D is unresolved. V shed 5 bases and J shed 3 bases, with 10 bases lying between them. The CDR3 is 13 residues long. Germline CDR1 MNHEY, CDR2 SMNVEV (reference sequence). CDR3 region: CASSPLDDYGYTF. CDR3 nucleotides: TGTGCCAGCAGTCCCTTAGACGACTATGGCTACACCTTC.

This clonotype occurred a few times. The chain is built from TRBV20-1 and TRBJ2-7; 10 nucleotides line up with TRBD2. CDR1 DFQATT and CDR2 SNEGSKA come from the germline V gene (reference sequence). The CDR3 is 14 residues long. V was pared by 0 bases and J by 3 bases, with 2 bases of the junction left unmatched. The CDR3, as DNA: TGCAGTGCTAGAGACCCTAGCGGGAGCTACGAGCAGTACTTC. This translates into CSARDPSGSYEQYF.

The sample holds a few counts of this clonotype. The chain uses TRBV28 and TRBJ1-2, with D hard to call. CDR1 and CDR2 (germline): MDHEN, SYDVKM. Deletions cut 9 bases from V and 7 bases from J, with 9 bases between. This CDR3 region has 10 residues. The CDR3 sequence is CASGAGGYTF. The CDR3 DNA reads as TGTGCCAGTGGTGCCGGTGGCTACACCTTC.

The V and J genes are TRBV29-1 and TRBJ2-5; D perhaps matches TRBD1 (6 bases). The J call may not be correct, given that the DNA end is closer to TRBJ2-1. Germline loops: CDR1 SQVTM, CDR2 ANQGSEA. The CDR3 runs to 13 residues. This CDR3 is CSVPSTGRGEQFF. DNA of the CDR3: TGCAGCGTCCCATCGACAGGTAGAGGAGAGCAGTTCTTC.

V usage is TRBV19 and J usage is TRBJ1-3; D is unclear. The germline V gene encodes CDR1 LNHDA and CDR2 SQIVND (reference sequence). There are 14 residues in the CDR3. V was pared by 3 bases and J by 1 base, with 7 bases between. This CDR3 is CASSMRGSGNTIYF. For the CDR3, the DNA is TGTGCCAGTAGTATGCGAGGGTCTGGAAACACCATATATTTT.

The genes are TRBV20-1 and TRBJ2-7; 7 nucleotides align to TRBD1. The V gene end was trimmed by 5 bases and the J gene end by 1 base; junction bases not matched to a gene: 8. Germline V gene lookup returns CDR1 DFQATT and CDR2 SNEGSKA (reference sequence). This CDR3 has 14 amino acids. CDR3 amino acids: CSAEDRVGSYEQYF. Written as DNA, the CDR3 is TGCAGTGCTGAAGACAGGGTTGGGTCCTACGAGCAGTACTTC.

This clonotype was observed once. The rearrangement links TRBV18 to TRBJ2-6; D unresolved. V gave up 6 bases and J gave up 15 bases, with 12 bases separating them. The CDR3 extends over 11 amino acids. The germline CDR1 and CDR2 sequences are KGHSH and LQKENI. CDR3 protein: CASSPSLDLTF. The DNA for the CDR3 is TGTGCCAGCTCCCCTTCCCTGGACCTGACTTTC.

The chain has TRBV7-2 and TRBJ2-7, with a weak D call TRBD1 (6 bases). There are 14 residues in the CDR3. The germline V gene encodes CDR1 SGHTA and CDR2 FQGNSA. The V gene lost 4 bases and the J gene lost 6 bases, with 16 bases spanning the gap. The CDR3 region is CASSSNRAIGEQYF. As DNA, the CDR3 is TGTGCCAGCAGCTCAAACAGGGCTATAGGCGAGCAGTACTTC.

The chain couples TRBV3-1 to TRBJ1-2; D is unresolved. Looked up from germline, CDR1 is LGHDT and CDR2 is YNNKEL (reference sequence). Trimming left V 5 bases short and J 6 bases short, with 16 bases between. The CDR3 consists of 14 residues. In DNA form, the CDR3 reads TGTGCCAGCAGCTGGGTCGAGCATCCCGATGGCTACACCTTC. This encodes CASSWVEHPDGYTF.

This clonotype was counted a few times. The chain joins TRBV13 to TRBJ2-3; no clear D gene. The V and J ends lost 2 bases and 0 bases respectively, with 9 bases between them. The CDR3 length is 15 residues. Germline loops: CDR1 PRHDT, CDR2 FYEKMQ (reference sequence). The CDR3 DNA is TGTGCCAGCAGCTTACGGACGCCTAGCACAGATACGCAGTATTTT. Residues: CASSLRTPSTDTQYF.

The chain combines TRBV12-3 or TRBV12-4 with TRBJ2-4; 9 bases match TRBD2. The CDR3 consists of 15 residues. Trimming took 6 bases from V and 3 from J; bases not matched to a gene: 6. The DNA for the CDR3 is TGTGCCAGCAGCTCTTCGACTAGCGGCAAAAACATTCAGTACTTC. Translated: CASSSSTSGKNIQYF.

This clonotype was detected only a few times. The rearrangement links TRBV6-6 to TRBJ2-2, with 7 bases that match TRBD1. The CDR3 sequence is 15 residues long. The trim removed 2 bases at V and 6 bases at J, leaving 6 bases unmatched. Germline-derived CDR1 and CDR2 are MNHNY and SVGAGI (reference sequence). CDR3 bases: TGTGCCAGCAGTTACATCATAGGGGGCCCCGGGGAGCTGTTTTTT. It is translated as CASSYIIGGPGELFF.

Ten or more counts support this clonotype. The CDR3 spells CASSLWGLNTEAFF. The CDR3 nucleotides read TGTGCCAGCAGCTTATGGGGTTTGAACACTGAAGCTTTCTTT. The chain has TRBV7-9 and TRBJ1-1; D remains ambiguous. The V end lost 2 bases, the J end lost 0 bases, and 7 bases lay between the germline ends. From germline, CDR1 is SEHNR and CDR2 FQNEAQ (reference sequence). This CDR3 contains 14 residues. Full variable domain (outside the CDR3, taken from reference TRBV7-9 and TRBJ1-1): DTGVSQNPRHKITKRGQNVTFRCDPISEHNRLYWYRQTLGQGPEFLTYFQNEAQLEKSRLLSDRFSAERPKGSFSTLEIQRTEQGDSAMYLCASSLWGLNTEAFFGQGTRLTVV.

The chain joins TRBV6-4 to TRBJ2-3; 10 nucleotides match TRBD2. V was pared by 7 bases and J by 2 bases, with 3 bases of the junction left unmatched. CDR3 length: 14 amino acids. Per germline, CDR1 MRHNA and CDR2 SNTAGT. The DNA of the CDR3 is TGTGCCAGCAAGCGGGAGGGGGACACAGATACGCAGTATTTT. Translating gives CASKREGDTDTQYF.

This chain links TRBV5-6 with TRBJ2-1, with 13 bases identical to TRBD2. Germline trimming cut 4 bases from V and 2 bases from J; bases unmatched to any gene: 12. The CDR3 covers 19 residues. Germline V gene lookup returns CDR1 SGHDT and CDR2 YYEEEE. CDR3: CASSTVTSGRPRPYNEQFF. The CDR3 region has the DNA TGTGCCAGCAGCACCGTGACTAGCGGGAGGCCTCGACCCTACAATGAGCAGTTCTTC. The entire variable domain, with the rest obtained from reference TRBV5-6 and TRBJ2-1, is as follows: DAGVTQSPTHLIKTRGQQVTLRCSPKSGHDTVSWYQQALGQGPQFIFQYYEEEERQRGNFPDRFSGHQFPNYSSELNVNALLLGDSALYLCASSTVTSGRPRPYNEQFFGPGTRLTVL.

The chain has TRBV5-1 and TRBJ2-3; 7 bases fit TRBD1. Germline V gene lookup returns CDR1 SGHRS and CDR2 YFSETQ. The CDR3 consists of 15 residues. Trimming at V came to 3 bases and at J to 6 bases, leaving 10 bases not matched to a gene. CDR3 DNA: TGCGCCAGCAGCTCGACTATAACAGGGGCGGATACGCAGTATTTT. This translates into CASSSTITGADTQYF.

This clonotype was seen a handful of times. This chain joins TRBV9 and TRBJ1-2; D is unclear. The germline CDR1 and CDR2 sequences are SGDLS and YYNGEE. V gave up 0 bases and J gave up 7 bases, with 13 bases separating them. This CDR3 region has 14 residues. As DNA, the CDR3 is TGTGCCAGCAGCGTAGCATCCCGTTCGCCTGGCTACACCTTC. Its protein product is CASSVASRSPGYTF.

The rearrangement joins TRBV7-9 to TRBJ2-5; D might be TRBD1 (6 bases). Near its end, the DNA agrees better with TRBJ2-1, so the J call may be wrong. Per the germline V gene, CDR1 is SEHNR and CDR2 is FQNEAQ (reference sequence). The CDR3 runs 15 residues. The CDR3 spells CASSLVDPGVGEQFF. Here the CDR3 DNA reads TGTGCCAGCAGCTTAGTCGACCCAGGGGTGGGTGAGCAGTTCTTC.